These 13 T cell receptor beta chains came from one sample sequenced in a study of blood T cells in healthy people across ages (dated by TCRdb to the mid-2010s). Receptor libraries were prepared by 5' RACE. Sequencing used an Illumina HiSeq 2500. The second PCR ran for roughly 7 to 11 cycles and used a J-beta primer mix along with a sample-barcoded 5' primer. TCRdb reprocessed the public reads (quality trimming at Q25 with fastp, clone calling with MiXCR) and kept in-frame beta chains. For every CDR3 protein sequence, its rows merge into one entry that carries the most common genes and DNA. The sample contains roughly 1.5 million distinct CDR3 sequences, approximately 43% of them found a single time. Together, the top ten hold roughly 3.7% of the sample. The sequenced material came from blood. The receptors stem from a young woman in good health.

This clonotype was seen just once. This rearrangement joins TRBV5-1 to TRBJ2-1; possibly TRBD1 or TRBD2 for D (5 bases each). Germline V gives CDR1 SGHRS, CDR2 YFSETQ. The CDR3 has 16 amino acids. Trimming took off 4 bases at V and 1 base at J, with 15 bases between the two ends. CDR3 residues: CASSDPLRGSYNEQFF. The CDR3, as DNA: TGCGCCAGCAGCGACCCCTTGAGGGGTTCCTACAATGAGCAGTTCTTC.

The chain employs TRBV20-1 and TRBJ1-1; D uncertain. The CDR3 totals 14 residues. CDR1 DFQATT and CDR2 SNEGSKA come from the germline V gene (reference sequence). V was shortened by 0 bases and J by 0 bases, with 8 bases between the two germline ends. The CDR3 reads CSARETAMNTEAFF. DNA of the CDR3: TGCAGTGCTAGAGAAACAGCTATGAACACTGAAGCTTTCTTT.

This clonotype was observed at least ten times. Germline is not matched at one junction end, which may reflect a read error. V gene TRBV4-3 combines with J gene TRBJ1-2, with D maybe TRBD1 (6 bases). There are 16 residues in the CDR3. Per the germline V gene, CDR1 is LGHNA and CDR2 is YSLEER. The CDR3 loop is CASSQDQFGQSYVYTF. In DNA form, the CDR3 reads TGCGCCAGCAGCCAAGATCAATTCGGACAGAGCTATGTCTACACCTTC.

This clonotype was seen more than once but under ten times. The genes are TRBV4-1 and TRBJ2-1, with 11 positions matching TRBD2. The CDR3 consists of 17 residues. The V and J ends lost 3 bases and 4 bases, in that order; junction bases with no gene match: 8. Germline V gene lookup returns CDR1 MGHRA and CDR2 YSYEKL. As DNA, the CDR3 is TGCGCCAGCAGCCACGACCTCACTAGCGGGGGATACAATGAGCAGTTCTTC. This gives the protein CASSHDLTSGGYNEQFF.

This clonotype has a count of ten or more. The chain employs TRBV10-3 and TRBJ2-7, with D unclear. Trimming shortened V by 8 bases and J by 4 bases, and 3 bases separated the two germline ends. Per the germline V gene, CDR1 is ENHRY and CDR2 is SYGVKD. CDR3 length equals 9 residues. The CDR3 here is CAIGYEQYF. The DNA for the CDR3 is TGTGCCATCGGGTACGAGCAGTACTTC.

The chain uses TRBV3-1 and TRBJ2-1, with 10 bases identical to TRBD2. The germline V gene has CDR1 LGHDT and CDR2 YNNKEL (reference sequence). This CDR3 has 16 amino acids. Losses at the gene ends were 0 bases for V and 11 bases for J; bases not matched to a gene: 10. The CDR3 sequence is CASSQDGTSASTQQFF. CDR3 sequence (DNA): TGTGCCAGCAGCCAAGATGGGACTAGCGCCTCCACTCAGCAGTTCTTC.

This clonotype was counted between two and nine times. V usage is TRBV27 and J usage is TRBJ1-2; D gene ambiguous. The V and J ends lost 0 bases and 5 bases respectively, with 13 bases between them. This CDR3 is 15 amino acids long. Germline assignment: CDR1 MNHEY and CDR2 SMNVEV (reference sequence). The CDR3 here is CASSLSIGMGYGYTF. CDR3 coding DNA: TGTGCCAGCAGTTTATCGATAGGGATGGGGTATGGCTACACCTTC.

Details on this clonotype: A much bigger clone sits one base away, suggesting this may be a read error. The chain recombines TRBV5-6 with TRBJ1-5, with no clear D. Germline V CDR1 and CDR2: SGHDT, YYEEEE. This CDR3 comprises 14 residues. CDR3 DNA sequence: TGTGTCAGCAGCTTAGGACCCGGGGAACAGCCCCAGCATTTT. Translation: CVSSLGPGEQPQHF.

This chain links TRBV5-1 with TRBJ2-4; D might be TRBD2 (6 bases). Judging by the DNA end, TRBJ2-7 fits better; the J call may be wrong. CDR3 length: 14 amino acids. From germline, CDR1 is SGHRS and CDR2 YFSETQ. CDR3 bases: TGCGCCAGCAGACGGGACTGGGTCTCCTACGAGCAGTACTTC. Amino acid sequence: CASRRDWVSYEQYF.

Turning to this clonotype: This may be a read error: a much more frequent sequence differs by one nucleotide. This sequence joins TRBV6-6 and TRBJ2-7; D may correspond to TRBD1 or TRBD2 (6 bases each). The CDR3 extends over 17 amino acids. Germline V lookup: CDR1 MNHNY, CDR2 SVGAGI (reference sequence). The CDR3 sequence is CAGSFGGLGRQMAEQYF. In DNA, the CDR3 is TGTGCCGGCAGTTTTGGGGGGCTGGGGCGCCAGATGGCTGAGCAGTACTTC.

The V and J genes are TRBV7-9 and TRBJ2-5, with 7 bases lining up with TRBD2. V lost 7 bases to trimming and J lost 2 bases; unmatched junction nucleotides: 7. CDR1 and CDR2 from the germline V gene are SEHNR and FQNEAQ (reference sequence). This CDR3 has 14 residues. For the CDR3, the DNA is TGTGCCAGCACCAGCGGGACCGATCAAGAGACCCAGTACTTC. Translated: CASTSGTDQETQYF.

The CDR3 loop is CAWSPRLVYEQYF. DNA for the CDR3: TGTGCCTGGAGTCCCCGACTAGTCTACGAGCAGTACTTC. The genes are TRBV30 and TRBJ2-7; a weak D match, TRBD2 (6 bases). The CDR3 sequence is 13 residues long. The V end was cut by 2 bases, the J end by 3 bases, with 11 bases between. CDR1 is GTSNPN and CDR2 is SVGIG in the germline V gene (reference sequence).

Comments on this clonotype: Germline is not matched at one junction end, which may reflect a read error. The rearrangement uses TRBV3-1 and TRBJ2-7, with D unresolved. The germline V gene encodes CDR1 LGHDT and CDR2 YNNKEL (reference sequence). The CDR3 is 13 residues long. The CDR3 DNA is TGTGCCGGCAGCCAAGAGGTGAGCTACGAGCAGTACTTC. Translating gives CAGSQEVSYEQYF.